The 23 T cell receptor beta chains listed next were all sequenced from one sample in a study of monozygotic twins with inflammatory bowel disease. After re-calling the 5' RACE reads, TCRdb lists one entry per CDR3 protein, DNA absent. This repertoire includes about 160,000 distinct CDR3 sequences. Source material: blood. The source of these receptors is a human donor with ulcerative colitis or Crohn's disease, or a healthy co-twin of an affected twin (not recorded which).

V and J are TRBV7-6 and TRBJ2-2; TCRdb proposes TRBD1, but this gene call is untestable without DNA. The CDR3 runs 14 residues. The V gene's germline CDR1 is SGHVS and CDR2 FNYEAQ. The CDR3 protein is CASSFGGSAGELFF.

The chain couples TRBV28 to TRBJ2-2; with no DNA, the TCRdb D assignment of TRBD2 cannot be verified. The germline gives CDR1 MDHEN, CDR2 SYDVKM. The CDR3 covers 13 residues. CDR3 loop: CATRLLNTGELFF.

V gene TRBV20-1 combines with J gene TRBJ2-7; TCRdb's assignment of TRBD2 cannot be checked, as there is no DNA. The CDR3 is 17 amino acids. Germline V gene data show CDR1 as DFQATT and CDR2 as SNEGSKA (reference sequence). The CDR3 loop is CSASHRRSRAGRDEQYF.

This sequence joins TRBV6-5 and TRBJ2-1; TCRdb selects TRBD1, and the lack of DNA leaves this call unchecked. The CDR3 is made up of 15 amino acids. Germline CDR1 MNHEY, CDR2 SVGAGI. The chain's CDR3 is CASSYPRATYNEQFF.

The V gene is TRBV5-1, the J gene TRBJ1-2. This CDR3 comprises 12 residues. Germline loops: CDR1 SGHRS, CDR2 YFSETQ. This CDR3 is CASSLDLTGYTF.

This sequence joins TRBV20-1 and TRBJ1-2; with no DNA, the TCRdb D assignment of TRBD1 cannot be verified. Looked up from germline, CDR1 is DFQATT and CDR2 is SNEGSKA (reference sequence). The CDR3 is 17 amino acids. CDR3 sequence: CSARSPGTGGYGGGYTF.

The CDR3 sequence: CASSLEGRINEQFF. This sequence joins TRBV5-5 and TRBJ2-1. The V gene's germline CDR1 is SGHKS and CDR2 YYEKEE (reference sequence). CDR3 length: 14 residues.

The genes are TRBV18 and TRBJ2-4. Germline V lookup: CDR1 KGHSH, CDR2 LQKENI. The CDR3 runs to 12 residues. The chain's CDR3 is CASSPDRRSLDF. The variable domain in full, completed from reference TRBV18 and TRBJ2-4, reads NAGVMQNPRHLVRRRGQEARLRCSPMKGHSHVYWYRQLPEEGLKFMVYLQKENIIDESGMPKERFSAEFPKEGPSILRIQQVVRGDSAAYFCASSPDRRSLDFGAGTRLSVL.

The rearrangement uses TRBV5-6 and TRBJ2-1; no DNA is available, so the TRBD2 call from TCRdb remains unchecked. CDR3 length equals 14 residues. Germline V lookup: CDR1 SGHDT, CDR2 YYEEEE. This CDR3 is CASTPEREYNEQFF.

This rearrangement joins TRBV7-8 to TRBJ2-1; TCRdb's assignment of TRBD2 cannot be checked, as there is no DNA. Germline V gives CDR1 SGHVS, CDR2 FQNEAQ. CDR3 size: 13 residues. CDR3 protein: CASSPTSLGEQFF.

The J gene is TRBJ1-1, the V gene TRBV18. The CDR3 has 14 amino acids. Germline CDR1 KGHSH, CDR2 LQKENI. CDR3 sequence: CASSLGARDTEAFF.

The chain employs TRBV15 and TRBJ2-5; without DNA, the TCRdb call of TRBD1 cannot be checked. Germline values: CDR1 LNHNV, CDR2 YYDKDF (reference sequence). This CDR3 has 13 residues. CDR3 sequence: CATNDRVQETQYF.

The gene calls are TRBV20-1 and TRBJ2-2; TCRdb designates TRBD1, a call that cannot be tested without DNA. The CDR3 spans 15 residues. Germline V lookup: CDR1 DFQATT, CDR2 SNEGSKA (reference sequence). This CDR3 reads CSARLATGGTGELFF.

The chain recombines TRBV18 with TRBJ2-7. Germline V CDR1 and CDR2: KGHSH, LQKENI. This CDR3 has 13 amino acids. The CDR3 protein is CASSPLGSYEQYF.

J is TRBJ1-2 and V is TRBV20-1; TCRdb lists TRBD1, though no DNA is available to test this call. The germline V gene encodes CDR1 DFQATT and CDR2 SNEGSKA (reference sequence). This CDR3 is built from 11 residues. The CDR3: CSAAGAGGYTF.

V and J are TRBV7-2 and TRBJ2-5; the D call of TRBD2 rests on TCRdb alone, since no DNA is present to check it. Germline V CDR1 and CDR2: SGHTA, FQGNSA. The CDR3 is 17 residues long. The CDR3 spells CATLGTSIIVGQETQYF.

The CDR3 sequence: CASSQEGWEDDDEKLFF. This chain connects TRBV3-1 to TRBJ1-4. This CDR3 has 17 amino acids. From germline, CDR1 is LGHDT and CDR2 YNNKEL (reference sequence). Full variable domain (remainder filled in from reference TRBV3-1 and TRBJ1-4): DTAVSQTPKYLVTQMGNDKSIKCEQNLGHDTMYWYKQDSKKFLKIMFSYNNKELIINETVPNRFSPKSPDKAHLNLHINSLELGDSAVYFCASSQEGWEDDDEKLFFGSGTQLSVL.

The gene calls are TRBV20-1 and TRBJ2-1; the D call from TCRdb, TRBD2, cannot be confirmed without DNA. The CDR3 contains 16 residues. CDR1 DFQATT and CDR2 SNEGSKA come from the germline V gene (reference sequence). CDR3 protein: CSARRGLAGPADEQFF.

V usage is TRBV11-2 and J usage is TRBJ2-1; TCRdb names TRBD1, which stays unverified in the absence of DNA. The CDR3 covers 15 residues. Germline V gene sequence: CDR1 SGHAT, CDR2 FQNNGV. The CDR3 loop reads CASSLVPGRTGEQFF. The full variable domain, rest sourced from reference TRBV11-2 and TRBJ2-1, is EAGVAQSPRYKIIEKRQSVAFWCNPISGHATLYWYQQILGQGPKLLIQFQNNGVVDDSQLPKDRFSAERLKGVDSTLKIQPAKLEDSAVYLCASSLVPGRTGEQFFGPGTRLTVL.

The J gene is TRBJ2-5, the V gene TRBV20-1; TCRdb lists TRBD1, though no DNA is available to test this call. The CDR3 has 15 amino acids. From germline, CDR1 is DFQATT and CDR2 SNEGSKA (reference sequence). CDR3 protein: CSARFPRGAGETQYF.

The genes are TRBV9 and TRBJ2-7. The CDR3 consists of 13 residues. From germline, CDR1 is SGDLS and CDR2 YYNGEE. The CDR3: CASSSGGSYEQYF.

V usage is TRBV6-1 and J usage is TRBJ2-3; the D call of TRBD2 rests on TCRdb alone, since no DNA is present to check it. From germline, CDR1 is MNHNS and CDR2 SASEGT. This CDR3 spans 16 amino acids. CDR3 loop: CASSPESGGATDTQYF.

This sequence joins TRBV7-6 and TRBJ2-2. Per the germline V gene, CDR1 is SGHVS and CDR2 is FNYEAQ. The CDR3 sequence is 16 residues long. CDR3 in amino acids: CASSLVGQANTGELFF.